This TCR beta chain is from a study of cytomegalovirus exposure and HLA in healthy donors (dated by TCRdb to 2016 to 2017). Background for the entire study: In an earlier analysis of several hundred of the donors, 276 Gb of sequence data and 95 million to 130 million unique TCR beta sequences from about 190 million T cells were reported. The study aimed to test whether signatures of past pathogen exposure could be identified by cataloging public T cell receptors. Approximately 330 gigabases of sequencing data and 75 million to 85 million unique TCR sequences made up an early release that covered about 640 HLA-typed donors. Alongside the repertoire data, information on donor age, sex, ethnicity and CMV serostatus was compiled. Both class I and class II loci were covered by HLA typing, at four-digit resolution. Rather than using new phenotypic data, the later analysis identified candidate immune exposures from TCR beta sequences and from how often those sequences occurred across donors. About five DR-DQ haplotypes were handled as single units for association and clustering because linkage in the cohort was strong. The T cell repertoires of some 670 subjects were profiled by immunosequencing and related to cytomegalovirus serostatus. A later analysis re-analyzed previously published TCR beta repertoires from 666 donors and added high-resolution HLA genotyping to study TCR occurrence patterns. All discovery cohort repertoires had been generated on a single sequencing platform. Typing coverage differed by locus: A, B, C, DRB1 and DQB1 were typed in about 620-630 donors, DQA1 in 500 to 550, DPA1 in 600 to 610, and DPB1 in 472. The study combined high-throughput TCR immunosequencing, statistical association of individual TCRs with disease status, and machine learning to predict cytomegalovirus infection status. Along with the approximately 620-subject first cohort, a separate validation cohort of over a hundred different subjects was used. The genetic ancestry cluster associated with self-reported Caucasian donors included 65% to 90% of the roughly 400 genotyped donors. In a later genetic analysis, genome-wide SNP genotypes for about 55% of the roughly 700 donors were used, and that subset was treated as a discovery cohort. Among 300 to 500 genotyped donors of the cohort, an average of about 220,000 unique TCR beta nucleotide sequences was sequenced per donor, of which about 18% were non-productive. An earlier analysis of 500 to 650 of the donors applied high-throughput TCR beta sequencing to assess whether each TCR beta V gene segment acted as functional or pseudogenic.

In total, 600 or so healthy bone marrow donors made up the cohort. All cohort members were sampled while nominally healthy, although unrecorded immune exposures were likely present. The donor tested CMV seronegative and was one of the 352 seronegative cohort members. A peripheral blood sample was collected from each donor, and TCR beta sequencing was performed on peripheral blood mononuclear cells. The Qiagen DNeasy Blood Extraction Kit was used to extract genomic DNA from the blood cell samples. As for this clone: The antigen this receptor binds is unknown. Base qualities are missing; no much larger clone stands one base away.

The library was obtained by the immunoSEQ multiplex PCR assay. For the multiplex PCR, a mixture combining 60 forward primers for TCR Vbeta segments and 13 reverse primers for TCR Jbeta segments was used. A multiplex PCR assay on genomic DNA amplified the CDR3 region of rearranged TCR beta genes. On the Illumina HiSeq System, the amplified TCR beta libraries were sequenced as 87-base-pair reads. In the original analysis: Across the roughly 700 repertoires, a later analysis counted 60 million to 90 million unique TCR beta chains, 9.5 million to 13 million of which were shared by at least two donors. Raw reads were error-corrected and collapsed into unique sequences with a nearest-neighbor algorithm that merged closely related sequences to remove PCR and sequencing errors. To assign V, D and J gene segments, CDR3 sequences were aligned to IMGT reference sequences. For a sequence to be retained, at least a six-nucleotide match to both a V gene segment and a J gene segment was required. Rearrangements were classified as productive when the CDR3 lacked stop codons and remained in frame with V and J, and all other rearrangements were classified as non-productive. Following IMGT convention, CDR3 was defined as the stretch from the second conserved V-encoded cysteine to the conserved J-encoded phenylalanine. In an earlier analysis of approximately 500 of the donors, sequences lacking an unambiguous match to a single V gene segment were excluded. An earlier analysis of 500 to 600 of the donors classified V segments as functional when productive rearrangements were above 56.7% and as segregating when the standard deviation between donors was above 5%. A statistical classification framework was built to diagnose cytomegalovirus status from the catalog of TCR beta chain sequences. A later analysis assigned V and J genes by comparing TCR nucleotide sequences with IMGT/GENE-DB human TR gene sequences. In a later analysis, CDR3 sequences and most-parsimonious VDJ recombination scenarios were assigned using the TCRdist pipeline. In a later analysis, each TCR beta chain was defined by its CDR3 amino acid sequence together with its V-gene family, and reads without a unique V-gene family were excluded. A later analysis removed 500 to 600 highly shared, low-generation-probability nucleotide sequences to deal with suspected cross-contamination and a sequencing artifact. A later analysis calculated a clonal expansion index for each public chain from normalized within-repertoire ranks of inferred template counts. In a later analysis, generation probabilities were computed with a VDJ recombination model fitted to out-of-frame rearrangements, and the resulting probabilities were checked against IGoR. Hypergeometric tests were used in a later analysis to score TCR-TCR, TCR-HLA and TCR-CMV co-occurrence, with a repertoire-size bias correction applied to the TCR pairs. A later analysis estimated false discovery rates by permuting HLA or CMV assignments 20 times. A later analysis grouped co-occurring TCRs with DBSCAN, adding TCRdist sequence similarity when clustering within HLA-allele-positive subsets. For co-occurrence clustering, repertoires with fewer than 30,000 or more than 120,000 public chains were excluded, along with four or five repertoires with anomalous nucleotide sharing. TCRdb limited this immuneACCESS table to in-frame rearrangements with V and J called. A share of clones is missing; checked studies link under half to unresolved V genes, and the rest is unexplained. V, J and clone size are those of that table, while D and trimming were read from the DNA. The sample yields 94,000 or so clones; about two thirds were counted once. The ten largest make up approximately 8.2% of the sample.

V and J are truncated by 5 bases and 5 bases respectively, leaving an intervening sequence of 15 bases. The germline V gene specifies SGHTA as CDR1 and FQGNSA as CDR2. The CDR3 runs 14 amino acids, cysteine and phenylalanine included. The DNA shown is the 42-base CDR3, in frame from base 1. Results and caveats for the whole study, not just this receptor: In a later analysis, TCR association rates were found to vary across HLA loci, with the most associated TCRs seen for DRB1 alleles and the fewest for HLA-C alleles. A later genetic analysis reported fewer N-insertions in productive TCRs among donors in an Asian-associated ancestry cluster than the roughly 670-donor mean. The only immune exposure information available for the cohort was CMV serostatus. The presence/absence analyses assumed that sequencing depth was roughly uniform across donors, and that assumption may not be true. Broadly in line with IMGT annotations, most TCR beta V segments showed up in productive rearrangements about 90% or about 30% of the time in an earlier analysis of 450 to 750 of the donors. In this cohort, only TCR beta chains were sequenced, and detectable features were limited by the absence of alpha or paired-chain data. The study listed around 160 TCR beta chains as associated with cytomegalovirus. V-gene and J-gene trimming of TCR beta chains was associated with a missense DCLRE1C variant in a later genetic analysis, and the association was replicated in an independent cohort. Because HLA typing was missing for some donors at each locus, association tests included only the typed subset. It was suggested by the authors that the approach could potentially be generalized to other disease states and immunological phenotypes. A few of the identified cytomegalovirus-associated TCR beta chains were confirmed in vitro to be specific for cytomegalovirus antigens. Most TCR sequences were observed very rarely across donors, whereas some public TCRs were present in many individuals. The earlier analysis of about 600 of the donors excluded some 15 rarely observed V segments, including chromosome 9 orphons, because counts were too low. Assigning TCR associations to individual alleles was difficult when HLA alleles, especially DR and DQ, strongly co-occurred. The sequencing pipeline was judged likely to have produced a cluster of highly shared sequence variants as a technical artifact. In a later analysis, most CMV-associated TCR beta chains were found to appear HLA-restricted, with HLA associations seemingly driven largely by CMV exposure. In a later analysis, several top co-occurrence clusters were reported to appear linked to parvovirus B19, influenza, CMV and Epstein-Barr virus. Linkage disequilibrium might explain the correlated functional status among segregating V segments, but an unknown experimental factor could not be excluded. A further reported finding was that TCR beta sequences accurately predicted the HLA-A and HLA-B alleles for most subjects in the first cohort. Some IMGT-functional V segments, including TRBV6-2 and TRBV6-3, could not be distinguished by the 87-base-pair reads and were therefore excluded. In a later analysis, around 15,000 TCR beta sequences were associated with specific HLA alleles at a false discovery rate of 0.05. The classifier was reported to diagnose cytomegalovirus status with high specificity and sensitivity in both the original and validation cohorts. Compared with equally common non-associated chains, HLA-associated TCR beta chains in a later analysis were more clonally expanded and had lower generation probabilities.

Source material: PBMCs. This chain is built from TRBV7-2 and TRBJ2-5; the D segment could be TRBD2, given 5 matching bases. The sequence came from a man aged 60 to 75 in good health and CMV-seronegative. The base sequence is TGTGCCAGCAGCCGGGGTCTCACGCAGGAGACCCAGTACTTC. It specifies CASSRGLTQETQYF.